These 7 T cell receptor beta chains were all obtained from the same sample, sequenced in a study of T cell responses to AZD1222 COVID-19 vaccine. Generated by immunoSEQ multiplex PCR, the TCRdb table keeps only in-frame clones and is missing some. The data hold 90,000 or so clones, with roughly nine tenths observed a single time. The sample in question was peripheral blood, obtained on day 0 of AZD1222 vaccination. The source of these receptors is an adult in good health.

V is TRBV7-2 and J is TRBJ1-1; D perhaps matches TRBD1 (6 bases). The germline CDR1 and CDR2 sequences are SGHTA and FQGNSA. V was pared by 3 bases and J by 0 bases, with 8 bases between. CDR3 size: 14 residues. The CDR3 DNA reads as TGTGCCAGCAGCTTGACAGGAGTGAACACTGAAGCTTTCTTT. This codes for CASSLTGVNTEAFF.

Only one count was recorded for this clone. The chain couples TRBV7-6 to TRBJ2-1; 14 positions agree with TRBD2. CDR1 and CDR2 (germline): SGHVS, FNYEAQ. There are 18 residues in the CDR3. The trim removed 1 base at V and 6 bases at J, leaving 8 bases unmatched. The CDR3 region has the DNA TGTGCCAGCAGCTTAGTGGCAGGACTAGCGGGAGGACGCAATGAGCAGTTCTTC. This sequence encodes CASSLVAGLAGGRNEQFF. Combining the CDR3 with reference TRBV7-6 and TRBJ2-1 gives the whole variable domain GAGVSQSPRYKVTKRGQDVALRCDPISGHVSLYWYRQALGQGPEFLTYFNYEAQQDKSGLPNDRFSAERPEGSISTLTIQRTEQRDSAMYRCASSLVAGLAGGRNEQFFGPGTRLTVL.

V usage is TRBV7-2 and J usage is TRBJ1-1; D gene ambiguous. The CDR3 loop spans 14 amino acids. The V end lost 2 bases, the J end lost 2 bases, and 9 bases lay between the germline ends. CDR1 is SGHTA and CDR2 is FQGNSA in the germline V gene. Written as DNA, the CDR3 is TGTGCCAGCAGCTTATGGCAGTCCAACACTGAAGCTTTCTTT. Protein: CASSLWQSNTEAFF.

The chain carries TRBV30 and TRBJ2-6; a weak D match, TRBD1 (5 bases). V was trimmed by 2 bases and J by 1 base, leaving 9 bases between them. CDR3 length: 15 amino acids. Per germline, CDR1 GTSNPN and CDR2 SVGIG (reference sequence). CDR3 protein: CAWSPGSSGANVLTF. For the CDR3, the DNA is TGTGCCTGGAGTCCAGGGTCATCTGGGGCCAACGTCCTGACTTTC.

This clone was seen a few times. V usage is TRBV6-6 and J usage is TRBJ1-2, with no clear D. Trimming took off 0 bases at V and 7 bases at J, with 12 bases between the two ends. The germline V gene has CDR1 MNHNY and CDR2 SVGAGI (reference sequence). This CDR3 comprises 14 residues. The CDR3 sequence: CASSYSSIGGGYTF. In DNA form, the CDR3 reads TGTGCCAGCAGTTACTCGTCGATCGGTGGTGGCTACACCTTC.

J is TRBJ2-3 and V is TRBV27; 7 bases line up with TRBD1. CDR1 and CDR2 (germline): MNHEY, SMNVEV (reference sequence). The CDR3 runs to 13 residues. The CDR3 bases are TGTGAAACCAGGGGGATAAACACAGATACGCAGTATTTT. The encoded protein is CETRGINTDTQYF.

This chain links TRBV11-2 with TRBJ1-6; 9 bases match TRBD1. Germline CDR1 SGHAT, CDR2 FQNNGV. The CDR3 extends over 16 amino acids. V lost 1 base, J lost 10 bases, and 8 bases stayed unmatched. The CDR3 here is CASSLAPDRGGSPLHF. The CDR3 nucleotides read TGTGCCAGCAGCTTAGCTCCGGACAGGGGTGGGTCACCCCTCCACTTT. The complete variable domain, with remaining parts taken from reference TRBV11-2 and TRBJ1-6, reads EAGVAQSPRYKIIEKRQSVAFWCNPISGHATLYWYQQILGQGPKLLIQFQNNGVVDDSQLPKDRFSAERLKGVDSTLKIQPAKLEDSAVYLCASSLAPDRGGSPLHFGNGTRLTVT.